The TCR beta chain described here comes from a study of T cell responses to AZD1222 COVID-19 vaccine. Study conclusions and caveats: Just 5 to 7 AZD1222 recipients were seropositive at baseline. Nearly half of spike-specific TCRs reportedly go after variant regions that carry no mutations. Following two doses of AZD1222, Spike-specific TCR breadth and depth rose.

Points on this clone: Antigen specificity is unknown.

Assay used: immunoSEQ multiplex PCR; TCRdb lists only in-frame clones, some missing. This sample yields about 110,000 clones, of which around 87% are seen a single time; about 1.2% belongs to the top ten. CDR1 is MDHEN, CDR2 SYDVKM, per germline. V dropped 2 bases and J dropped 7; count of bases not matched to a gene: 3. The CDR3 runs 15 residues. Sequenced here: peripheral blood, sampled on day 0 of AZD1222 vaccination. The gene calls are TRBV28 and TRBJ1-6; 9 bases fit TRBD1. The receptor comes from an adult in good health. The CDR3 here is CASSLPGQGNSPLHF. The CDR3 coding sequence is TGTGCCAGCAGTTTACCGGGACAGGGCAATTCACCCCTCCACTTT.